This T cell receptor (beta chain) was found in a study of cytomegalovirus exposure and HLA in healthy donors. The study, taken as a whole, reports: The productive fraction for most TCR beta V segments was about 87% or about 30% in an earlier analysis.

Germline loops: CDR1 SGHRS, CDR2 YFSETQ. The length of the CDR3 is 16 residues. V was pared by 3 bases and J by 6 bases, with 5 bases of the junction left unmatched. The PCR had 60 Vbeta and 13 Jbeta primers. Produced via immunoSEQ multiplex PCR; TCRdb's table is partial and in-frame only. This table has fewer than 250,000 clones, over 80% appearing once. As regards this clone: Its antigen is not known.

Input material: PBMCs. The gene calls are TRBV5-1 and TRBJ2-1; the match to TRBD2 covers 14 bases. This TCR derives from a man aged 25 to 45 in good health and CMV-seronegative. CDR3 DNA sequence: TGCGCCAGCAGCTCGGGGGGACTAGCGGGAGCCAATGAGCAGTTCTTC. It codes for CASSSGGLAGANEQFF.